This T cell receptor beta chain was identified during a study of shared clonotypes between healthy human individuals. Study-level information: For every donor, three CD4 naive, three CD4 memory, two CD8 naive and one CD8 memory plates were used.

Regarding this clone: Its cognate antigen is unknown.

Study-level results: Compared with memory subsets, naive subsets generally had larger estimated richness.

Sequencing used immunoSEQ multiplex PCR; TCRdb keeps in-frame clones, though not all of them. The sample holds 2 million to 2.5 million clones; more than 85% are singletons and the top ten take under 0.45%. CDR3 length: 14 residues. V lost 5 bases to trimming and J lost 9 bases, with 17 bases between them. Per the germline V gene, CDR1 is SGHTA and CDR2 is FQGTGA. The sequencing input was naive CD4+ T cells from PBMCs. As for subset: CD45RA+ positively selected. This sequence was found in a man aged 18 to 30 in good health. Some clones in this sample may be carry-over from other donors' samples. The gene calls are TRBV7-3 and TRBJ2-1, with no clear D. The CDR3 is CASSPRGASTEQFF. The CDR3 bases are TGTGCCAGCAGCCCCCGTGGAGCGTCGACTGAGCAGTTCTTC.